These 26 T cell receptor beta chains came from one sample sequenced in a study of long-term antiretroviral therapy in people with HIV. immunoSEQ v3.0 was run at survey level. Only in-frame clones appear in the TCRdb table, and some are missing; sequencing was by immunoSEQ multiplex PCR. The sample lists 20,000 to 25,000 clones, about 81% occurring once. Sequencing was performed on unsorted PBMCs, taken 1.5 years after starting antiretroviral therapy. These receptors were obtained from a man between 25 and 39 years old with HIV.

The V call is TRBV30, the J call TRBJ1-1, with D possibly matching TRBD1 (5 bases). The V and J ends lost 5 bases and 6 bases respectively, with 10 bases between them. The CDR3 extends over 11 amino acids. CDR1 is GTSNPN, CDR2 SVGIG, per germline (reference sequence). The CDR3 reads CAWGTLSEAFF. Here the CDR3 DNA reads TGTGCCTGGGGGACCCTTTCTGAAGCTTTCTTT.

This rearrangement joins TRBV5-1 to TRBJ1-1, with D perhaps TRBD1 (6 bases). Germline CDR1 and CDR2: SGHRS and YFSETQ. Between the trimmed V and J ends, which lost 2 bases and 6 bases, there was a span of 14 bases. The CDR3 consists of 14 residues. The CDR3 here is CASSLGDTGAEAFF. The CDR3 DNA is TGCGCCAGCAGCTTAGGGGACACTGGGGCTGAAGCTTTCTTT.

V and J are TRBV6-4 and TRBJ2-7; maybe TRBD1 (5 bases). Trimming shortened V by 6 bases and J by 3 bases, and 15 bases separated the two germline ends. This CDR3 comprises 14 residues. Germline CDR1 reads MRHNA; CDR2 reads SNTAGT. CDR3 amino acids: CASRLRTRVYEQYF. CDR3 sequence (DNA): TGTGCCAGCAGGCTGAGGACACGAGTCTACGAGCAGTACTTC.

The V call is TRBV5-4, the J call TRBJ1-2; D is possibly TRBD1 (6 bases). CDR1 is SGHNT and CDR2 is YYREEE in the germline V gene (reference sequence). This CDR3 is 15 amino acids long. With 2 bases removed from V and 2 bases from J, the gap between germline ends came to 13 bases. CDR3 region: CASSFQQGFNYGYTF. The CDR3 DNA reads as TGTGCCAGCAGCTTCCAACAGGGCTTCAACTATGGCTACACCTTC.

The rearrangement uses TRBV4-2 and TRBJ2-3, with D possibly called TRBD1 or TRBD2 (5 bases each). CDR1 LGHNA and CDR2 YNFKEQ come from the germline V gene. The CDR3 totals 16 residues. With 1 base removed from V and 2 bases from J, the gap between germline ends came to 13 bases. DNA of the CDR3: TGTGCCAGCAGCCAAGGGAGAGCGGACAACACAGATACGCAGTATTTT. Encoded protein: CASSQGRADNTDTQYF.

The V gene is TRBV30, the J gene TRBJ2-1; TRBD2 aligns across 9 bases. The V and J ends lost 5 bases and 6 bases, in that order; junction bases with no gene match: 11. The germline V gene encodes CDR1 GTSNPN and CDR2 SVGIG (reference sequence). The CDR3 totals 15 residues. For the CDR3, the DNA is TGTGCCTGGGGACAGGCCCTAGCGGGGTTCAATGAGCAGTTCTTC. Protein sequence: CAWGQALAGFNEQFF.

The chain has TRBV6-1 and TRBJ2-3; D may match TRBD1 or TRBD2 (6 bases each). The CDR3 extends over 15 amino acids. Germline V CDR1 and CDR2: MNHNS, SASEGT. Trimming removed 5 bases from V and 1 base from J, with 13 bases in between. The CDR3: CASSSVGGRTDTQYF. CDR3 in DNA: TGTGCCAGCAGTTCAGTTGGGGGGCGCACAGATACGCAGTATTTT.

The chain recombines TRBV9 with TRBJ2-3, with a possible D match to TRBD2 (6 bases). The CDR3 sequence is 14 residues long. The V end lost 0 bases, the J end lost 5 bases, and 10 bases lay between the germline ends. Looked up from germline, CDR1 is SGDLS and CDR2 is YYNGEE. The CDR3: CASSVATGVDTQYF. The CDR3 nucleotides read TGTGCCAGCAGCGTAGCTACGGGGGTAGATACGCAGTATTTT.

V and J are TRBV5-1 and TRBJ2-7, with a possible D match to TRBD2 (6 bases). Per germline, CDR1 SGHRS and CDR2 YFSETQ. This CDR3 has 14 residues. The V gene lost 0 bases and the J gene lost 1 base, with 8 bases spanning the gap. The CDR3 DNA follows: TGCGCCAGCAGCTTGGTTGGGGGGTCCTACGAGCAGTACTTC. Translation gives CASSLVGGSYEQYF.

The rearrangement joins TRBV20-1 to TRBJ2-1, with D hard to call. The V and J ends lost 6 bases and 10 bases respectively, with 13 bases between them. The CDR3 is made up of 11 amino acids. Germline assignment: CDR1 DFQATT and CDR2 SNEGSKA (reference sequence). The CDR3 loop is CSAESYGEQFF. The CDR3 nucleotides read TGCAGTGCCGAGAGTTATGGAGAGCAGTTCTTC.

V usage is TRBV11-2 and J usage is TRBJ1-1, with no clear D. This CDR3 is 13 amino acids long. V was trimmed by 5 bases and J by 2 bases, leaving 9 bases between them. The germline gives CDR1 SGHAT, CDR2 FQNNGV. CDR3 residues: CASSPDLNTEAFF. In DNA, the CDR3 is TGTGCCAGCAGCCCCGACCTAAACACTGAAGCTTTCTTT.

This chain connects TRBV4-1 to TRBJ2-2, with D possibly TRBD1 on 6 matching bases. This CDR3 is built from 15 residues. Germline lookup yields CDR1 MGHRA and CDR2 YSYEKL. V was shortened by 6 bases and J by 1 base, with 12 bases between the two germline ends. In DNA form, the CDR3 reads TGCGCCAGCAGGCAGGACAGTTTGAACACCGGGGAGCTGTTTTTT. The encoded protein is CASRQDSLNTGELFF.

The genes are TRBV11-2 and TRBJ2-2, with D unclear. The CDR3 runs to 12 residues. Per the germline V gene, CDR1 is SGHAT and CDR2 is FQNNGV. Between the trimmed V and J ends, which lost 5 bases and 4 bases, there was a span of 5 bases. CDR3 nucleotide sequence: TGTGCCAGCAGCCCCTCCACCGGGGAGCTGTTTTTT. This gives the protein CASSPSTGELFF.

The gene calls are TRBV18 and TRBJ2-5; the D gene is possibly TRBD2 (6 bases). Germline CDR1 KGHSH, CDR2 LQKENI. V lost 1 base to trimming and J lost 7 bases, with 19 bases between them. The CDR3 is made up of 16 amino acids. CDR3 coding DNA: TGTGCCAGCTCACCACTACCTGGAGGGGAGCAGGCGACCCAGTACTTC. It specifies CASSPLPGGEQATQYF.

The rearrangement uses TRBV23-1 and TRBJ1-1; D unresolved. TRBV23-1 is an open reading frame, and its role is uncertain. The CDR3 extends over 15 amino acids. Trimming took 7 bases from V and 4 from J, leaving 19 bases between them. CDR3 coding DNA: TGCGCCAGCATAGCCCTCCCAAGCGGCGGCACTGAAGCTTTCTTT. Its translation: CASIALPSGGTEAFF.

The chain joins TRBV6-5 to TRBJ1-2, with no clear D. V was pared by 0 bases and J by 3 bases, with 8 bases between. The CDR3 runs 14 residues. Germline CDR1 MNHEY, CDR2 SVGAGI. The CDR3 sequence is CASSYSTNYYGYTF. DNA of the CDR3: TGTGCCAGCAGTTACTCGACAAATTACTATGGCTACACCTTC.

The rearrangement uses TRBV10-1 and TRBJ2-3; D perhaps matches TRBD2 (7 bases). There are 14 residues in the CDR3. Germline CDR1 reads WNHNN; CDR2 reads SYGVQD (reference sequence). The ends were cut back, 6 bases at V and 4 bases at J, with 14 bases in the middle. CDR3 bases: TGCGCCAGCAGCCTACAGGGAGGGTCAGATACGCAGTATTTT. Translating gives CASSLQGGSDTQYF.

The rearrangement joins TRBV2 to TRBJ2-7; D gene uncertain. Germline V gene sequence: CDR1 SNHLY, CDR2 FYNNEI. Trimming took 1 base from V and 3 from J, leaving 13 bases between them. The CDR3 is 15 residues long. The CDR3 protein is CASSEEARSRYEQYF. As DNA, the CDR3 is TGTGCCAGCAGTGAAGAGGCACGGTCCCGCTACGAGCAGTACTTC.

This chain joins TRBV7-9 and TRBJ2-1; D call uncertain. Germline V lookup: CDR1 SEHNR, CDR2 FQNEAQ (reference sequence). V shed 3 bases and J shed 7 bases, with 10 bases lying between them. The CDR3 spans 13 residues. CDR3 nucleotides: TGTGCCAGCAGCTTGGGGTCCGAAAATGAGCAGTTCTTC. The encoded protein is CASSLGSENEQFF.

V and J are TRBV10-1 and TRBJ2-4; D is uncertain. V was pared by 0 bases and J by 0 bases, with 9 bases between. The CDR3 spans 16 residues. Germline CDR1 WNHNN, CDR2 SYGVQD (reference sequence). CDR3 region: CASSESATLAKNIQYF. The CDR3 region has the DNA TGCGCCAGCAGTGAGTCAGCTACCCTAGCCAAAAACATTCAGTACTTC.

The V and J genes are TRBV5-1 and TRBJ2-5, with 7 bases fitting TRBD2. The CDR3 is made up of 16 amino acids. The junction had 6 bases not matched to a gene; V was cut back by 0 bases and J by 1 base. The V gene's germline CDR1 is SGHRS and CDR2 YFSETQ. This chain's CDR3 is CASSLAPSGSQETQYF. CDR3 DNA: TGCGCCAGCAGCTTGGCGCCTAGCGGATCCCAAGAGACCCAGTACTTC.

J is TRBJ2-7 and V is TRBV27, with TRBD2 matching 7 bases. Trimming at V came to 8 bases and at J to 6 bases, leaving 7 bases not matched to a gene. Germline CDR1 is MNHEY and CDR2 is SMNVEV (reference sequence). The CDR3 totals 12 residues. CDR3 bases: TGTGCCAGCGGGGAGGGGTATAGCGAGCAGTACTTC. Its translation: CASGEGYSEQYF.

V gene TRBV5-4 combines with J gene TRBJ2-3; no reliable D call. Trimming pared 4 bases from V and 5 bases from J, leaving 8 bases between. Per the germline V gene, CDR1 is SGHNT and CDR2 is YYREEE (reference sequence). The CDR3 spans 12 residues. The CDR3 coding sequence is TGTGCCAGCAGCCCGGCGGAAGATACGCAGTATTTT. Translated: CASSPAEDTQYF.

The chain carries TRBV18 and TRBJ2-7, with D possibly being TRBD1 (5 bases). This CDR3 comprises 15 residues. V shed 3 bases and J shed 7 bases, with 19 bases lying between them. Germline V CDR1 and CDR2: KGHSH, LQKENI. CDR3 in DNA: TGTGCCAGCTCACCGCCACAGGCTTCTCCGGGTGAGCAGTACTTC. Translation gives CASSPPQASPGEQYF.

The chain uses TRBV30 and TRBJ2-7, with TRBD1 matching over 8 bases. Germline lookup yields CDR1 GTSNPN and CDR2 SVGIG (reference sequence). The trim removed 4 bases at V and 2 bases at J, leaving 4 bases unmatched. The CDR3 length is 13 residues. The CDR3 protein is CAWTGQAPYEQYF. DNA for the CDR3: TGTGCCTGGACGGGACAGGCTCCCTACGAGCAGTACTTC.

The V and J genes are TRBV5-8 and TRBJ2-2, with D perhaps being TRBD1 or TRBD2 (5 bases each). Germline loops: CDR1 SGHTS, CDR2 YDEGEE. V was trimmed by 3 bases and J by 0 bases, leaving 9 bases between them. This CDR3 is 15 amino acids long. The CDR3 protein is CASSSGTANTGELFF. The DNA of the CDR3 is TGTGCCAGCAGCTCAGGGACCGCGAACACCGGGGAGCTGTTTTTT. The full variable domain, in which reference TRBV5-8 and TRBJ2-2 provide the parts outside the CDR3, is EAGVTQSPTHLIKTRGQQATLRCSPISGHTSVYWYQQALGLGLQFLLWYDEGEERNRGNFPPRFSGRQFPNYSSELNVNALELEDSALYLCASSSGTANTGELFFGEGSRLTVL.